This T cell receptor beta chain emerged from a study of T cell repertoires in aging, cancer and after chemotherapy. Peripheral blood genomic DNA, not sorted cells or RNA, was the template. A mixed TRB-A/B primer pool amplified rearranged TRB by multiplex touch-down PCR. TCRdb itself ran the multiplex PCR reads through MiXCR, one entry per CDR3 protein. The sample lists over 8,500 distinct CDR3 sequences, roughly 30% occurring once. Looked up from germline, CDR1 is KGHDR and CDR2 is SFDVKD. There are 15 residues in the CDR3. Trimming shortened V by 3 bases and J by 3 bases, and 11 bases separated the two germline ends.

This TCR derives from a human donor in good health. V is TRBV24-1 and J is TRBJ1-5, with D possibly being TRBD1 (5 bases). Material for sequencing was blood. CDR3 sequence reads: CATSDPGTPNQPQHF. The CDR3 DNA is TGTGCCACCAGTGATCCTGGGACTCCCAATCAGCCCCAGCATTTT.